This T cell receptor beta chain was sequenced for a study of naive and memory T cell subsets (TCRdb year 2017). General notes on the study: An open-source, UMI-based TCR alpha and beta sequencing pipeline was applied to sorted naive and memory peripheral blood T cell subsets. The results of the functional CMV T cell responses matched the IgG serology results in every case. RNA was DNase-treated and reverse transcribed with TCR constant-region primers, mostly using SuperScript III. General findings and caveats noted by the study authors: Following error correction, more than 95% of naive TCR sequences occurred only once, which made naive abundance distributions much steeper than those of memory subsets. Single alpha or beta chain sequences, rather than paired alpha/beta receptors, were used to define clonotypes. A power law was followed by TCR abundance, with an exponent that differed between naive and memory subsets but was consistent across the three individuals. In both CD4 and CD8 cells, going from naive through CM, EM and EMRA, the Gini index went up while Shannon and inverse Simpson diversity went down. The repertoire findings for the naive and memory subsets could not be validated against a ground truth because none was available. RNA-based TCR counts may be affected by expression changes linked to T cell activation and differentiation.

This clonotype was seen a few times. The antigen it binds to is not known. Base qualities are not at hand, and no much larger clone is one base apart. TCR alpha and beta chain libraries were amplified separately from the second PCR step onward. The CMV status of each donor was determined by measuring IFNgamma production from CD4+ T cells after fresh PBMCs had been stimulated overnight with CMV viral lysate. CD4 T cells were positively selected with Miltenyi beads, followed by positive selection of CD8 T cells from the CD4-negative fraction. Cells stained for CD3, CD4, CD8, CD45RA, CD27 and a live/dead dye were sorted on a BD Aria II into four subsets by CD45RA and CD27. Effector memory cells were sorted as CD45RA-CD27-, whereas EMRA cells were sorted as CD45RA+CD27-. Blood came from a few healthy volunteers, each fractionated into CD4 and CD8 T cells and then into four differentiation subsets. About 130 ml of peripheral blood was collected from each donor, and PBMC were isolated from the blood using Ficoll-Paque PLUS density-gradient centrifugation. After sorting, cells were lysed in RLT buffer, RNA was extracted using a Qiagen RNeasy kit, and the extracted RNA was stored at -80 degrees C.

V is reduced by 4 bases and J by 4 bases, leaving a spacing of 10 bases between them. CDR1 and CDR2, looked up from the germline V gene, are MNHEY and SVGAGI. The CDR3 numbers 13 residues from cysteine through phenylalanine. Only CDR3 DNA is held: 39 bases, read in frame from base 1. The receptor library was made with UMI-ligation and nested PCR. The beta constant-region primer was an equimolar mix of two oligonucleotides covering both TRBC1 and TRBC2. A single-stranded oligonucleotide carrying the SP2 primer and a 12-nucleotide UMI was ligated to the 3' end of the cDNA by T4 RNA ligase 1. Four rounds of PCR were used to amplify ligated cDNA, with nested alpha and beta constant-region primers being used together with the SP2 primer. The ligation reaction was incubated at 16°C for roughly 18-25 hours. To avoid over-amplification, PCR2 was usually performed as a SYBR Green qPCR and halted once a predetermined threshold was reached. Every purification after the first one was done using Agencourt AMPure XP magnetic beads. Library quantification was done by Qubit, followed by a TapeStation check on which the main peak was expected at around 650 bp. Pooled libraries were sequenced on an Illumina MiSeq with v2 2x251 paired-end kits, typically giving roughly 0.95-2.3 million reads per sample. Each sample was pooled at around 4.2 nM, and roughly 4.5-7% PhiX was included to help cluster recognition. The paper's data handling went like this. FASTQ reads processed by Demultiplexor were assigned V and J genes by Decombinator through tag matching that tolerated a single base-pair mismatch. Collapsinator used UMIs to correct both sequencing errors and frequency errors arising from PCR heterogeneity. CDR3Translator translated TCRs and extracted CDR3s from the conserved cysteine to the FGXG phenylalanine, flagging non-productive sequences. Gini, Shannon entropy and inverse Simpson indices were calculated on repertoires that had been subsampled to equal numbers of UMI-defined TCRs. Clonotype abundance distributions were fitted to a power law by maximum likelihood within the linear range. Similar UMI counts, unique TCR numbers and clonal distributions were obtained with the pipeline and with MIGEC on one naive CD8 sample. Repertoires were searched for 7,000 to 7,500 CMV-associated CDR3 sequences compiled from VDJdb and a published dataset. In-frame beta chains were kept once TCRdb had trimmed the public reads at Q25 with fastp and called clones with MiXCR. Every distinct CDR3 protein forms one entry, paired with its most common genes and DNA. TCRdb, not the authors, supplied the V and J calls. The sample profile shows roughly 27,000 distinct CDR3 sequences; about 10% of them were found once. The ten largest account for about 15% of the sample.

The clonotype was recovered from a human donor in good health. The chain is assembled from TRBV6-5 and TRBJ1-2, with a tentative D gene TRBD1 over 6 matching bases. The specimen sequenced was effector memory CD4+ T cells from blood. This specimen's cell subset or site label, per the study, means: effector memory, CD45RA- CD27-. The DNA sequence reads TGTGCCAGCAGTTCCAACAGGGCCTATGGCTACACCTTC. Its protein product is CASSSNRAYGYTF.